This entry is about one TCR beta chain. One end of the junction does not line up with germline, which may come from a read error. The library came from three nested PCR rounds adapted from ARM-PCR protocols. From the multiplex PCR reads, TCRdb called clonotypes with MiXCR, one entry per CDR3 protein. The sample holds approximately 110,000 distinct CDR3 sequences, about 75% seen once. This sample is part of a study of tumor and adjacent non-tumor tissue in lung cancer. The template was RNA from unsorted bulk tissue. This CDR3 has 14 residues. Per the germline V gene, CDR1 is SGHAT and CDR2 is FQNNGV. The sequenced sample was lung tumor tissue. V is TRBV11-2 and J is TRBJ2-1; weak D call: TRBD1 (6 bases). The source of this sequence is a woman between 55 and 75 years old with non-small cell lung cancer. The CDR3: CASGLGYRVDDQFF. CDR3 nucleotides: TGTGCCAGCGGCTTAGGCTACAGGGTCGATGATCAGTTCTTC.